Here is one TCR beta chain with its context. Its antigen is unidentified. Clones were sequenced by immunoSEQ multiplex PCR, and TCRdb holds only the in-frame ones, with some missing. The repertoire includes tens of thousands of clones, roughly nine tenths of them detected once, and approximately 5.2% sits in the top ten. This sample stems from a study of T cell responses to AZD1222 COVID-19 vaccine. Germline V gene lookup returns CDR1 MNHEY and CDR2 SVGEGT. V was cut by 4 bases and J by 1 base, with 10 bases left in between. The CDR3 extends over 14 amino acids. Findings and limits, study-wide: Clonal diversity was possibly underestimated; the donors were predominantly white British and more often female.

The sequence was obtained from an adult who received the AZD1222 COVID-19 vaccine. The chain employs TRBV6-2 or TRBV6-3 and TRBJ1-2; weak D call: TRBD1 (5 bases). The sequencing used peripheral blood, collected 28 days after the second AZD1222 dose. CDR3 in DNA: TGTGCCAGCAGTTCCGGGACGTATAACTATGGCTACACCTTC. This encodes CASSSGTYNYGYTF.